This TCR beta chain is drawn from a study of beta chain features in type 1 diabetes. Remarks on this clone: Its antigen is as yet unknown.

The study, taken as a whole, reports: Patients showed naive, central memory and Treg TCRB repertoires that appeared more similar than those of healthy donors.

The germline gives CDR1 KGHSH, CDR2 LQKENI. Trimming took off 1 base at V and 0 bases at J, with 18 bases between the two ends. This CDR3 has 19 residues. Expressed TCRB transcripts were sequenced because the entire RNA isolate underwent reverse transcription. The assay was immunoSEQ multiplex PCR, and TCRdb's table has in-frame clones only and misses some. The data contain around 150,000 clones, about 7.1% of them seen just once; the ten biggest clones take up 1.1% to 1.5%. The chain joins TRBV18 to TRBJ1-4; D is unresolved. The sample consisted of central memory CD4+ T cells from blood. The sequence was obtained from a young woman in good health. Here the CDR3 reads CASSPQPVLTDATNEKLFF. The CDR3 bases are TGTGCCAGCTCACCACAGCCGGTTTTAACTGATGCAACTAATGAAAAACTGTTTTTT.